Listed here are 13 T cell receptor beta chains from one sample, sequenced in a study of T-cell reconstitution after alpha-beta-depleted transplantation in children. It was with unique molecular identifiers that the TCRbeta library was prepared. TCRdb analysed the PCR reads with MiXCR anew, one entry per CDR3 protein. The sample lists fewer than 700,000 distinct CDR3 sequences; around 13% were seen once. This specimen was PBMCs, mostly from graft donor cells, taken 360 days after TCRalphabeta/CD19-depleted stem cell transplant. These receptor sequences come from a male patient between 10 and 17 years old who had a stem cell transplant for acute myeloid leukemia, so the T cells may come from the graft donor.

This chain joins TRBV7-2 and TRBJ1-5; the D is unclear. Germline CDR1 is SGHTA and CDR2 is FQGNSA. V gave up 2 bases and J gave up 0 bases, with 14 bases separating them. CDR3 size: 17 residues. CDR3 DNA sequence: TGTGCCAGCAGCTTAATGCAACCAAAGATTAGCAATCAGCCCCAGCATTTT. Translated: CASSLMQPKISNQPQHF.

This clonotype showed up many times. The V call is TRBV29-1, the J call TRBJ2-1, with D perhaps given as TRBD1 or TRBD2 (6 bases each). Germline V gene lookup returns CDR1 SQVTM and CDR2 ANQGSEA. Trimming took off 5 bases at V and 15 bases at J, with 32 bases between the two ends. This CDR3 comprises 16 residues. The CDR3 DNA follows: TGCAGCGTTTCCTCCCCTGGCGGGACACCGGGACGACGGGGGTTCTTC. The encoded protein is CSVSSPGGTPGRRGFF.

Ten or more counts support this clonotype. CDR3 nucleotides: TGTGCCATCAGTCTACTGAGCGTAGCGGGGGACTACAATGAGCAGTTCTTC. It specifies CAISLLSVAGDYNEQFF. V gene TRBV10-3 combines with J gene TRBJ2-1; 9 nucleotides agree with TRBD2. Germline lookup yields CDR1 ENHRY and CDR2 SYGVKD. V lost 5 bases to trimming and J lost 3 bases; unmatched junction nucleotides: 11. This CDR3 is 17 amino acids long.

This clonotype showed up just a few times. The rearrangement joins TRBV11-2 to TRBJ2-7; the D is unclear. CDR3 length: 14 residues. Germline CDR1 reads SGHAT; CDR2 reads FQNNGV. V shed 0 bases and J shed 1 base, with 7 bases lying between them. This CDR3 is CASSLESSSYEQYF. In DNA, the CDR3 is TGTGCCAGCAGCTTAGAGAGTTCATCCTACGAGCAGTACTTC.

The sample holds a few counts of this clonotype. V gene TRBV7-2 combines with J gene TRBJ2-7; 8 bases align to TRBD2. V shed 0 bases and J 3 bases; nucleotides not matched to a gene: 10. CDR1 and CDR2 from the germline V gene are SGHTA and FQGNSA. CDR3 length: 17 residues. CDR3 residues: CASSLAAGGSNNYEQYF. The CDR3 bases are TGTGCCAGCAGCTTAGCTGCGGGAGGTTCCAATAACTACGAGCAGTACTTC.

V and J are TRBV7-6 and TRBJ2-2; the match to TRBD2 covers 7 bases. The CDR3 is made up of 14 amino acids. J lost 4 bases, V lost 5 bases, and 4 bases had no gene match. Germline values: CDR1 SGHVS, CDR2 FNYEAQ. CDR3 nucleotides: TGTGCCAGCAGCAACCCGGGGGGCACCGGGGAGCTGTTTTTT. This gives the protein CASSNPGGTGELFF.

V gene TRBV6-5 combines with J gene TRBJ2-1; the D is unclear. V lost 3 bases and J 0 bases, leaving 12 bases between the germline ends. The CDR3 extends over 16 amino acids. Germline loops: CDR1 MNHEY, CDR2 SVGAGI. The CDR3 loop reads CASSYPSGLSYNEQFF. The CDR3 nucleotides are TGTGCCAGCAGTTATCCGAGTGGGCTCTCCTACAATGAGCAGTTCTTC.

The CDR3 reads CASSRSTGEGNQPQHF. The CDR3, as DNA: TGTGCCAGTAGCCGATCGACAGGGGAAGGTAATCAGCCCCAGCATTTT. The V and J genes are TRBV19 and TRBJ1-5, with 8 bases matching TRBD1. Germline assignment: CDR1 LNHDA and CDR2 SQIVND (reference sequence). The CDR3 has 16 amino acids. Trimming removed 6 bases from V and 4 bases from J; junction bases left unmatched: 11.

The rearrangement links TRBV20-1 to TRBJ1-4, with 7 bases aligning to TRBD1. The CDR3 totals 14 residues. Germline V gives CDR1 DFQATT, CDR2 SNEGSKA (reference sequence). V was clipped by 5 bases and J by 1 base; unmatched bases: 4. The CDR3 loop reads CSAQQGQTNEKLFF. CDR3 DNA sequence: TGCAGTGCTCAACAGGGGCAAACTAATGAAAAACTGTTTTTT.

This clonotype was seen more than once but under ten times. The chain recombines TRBV27 with TRBJ2-1, with TRBD2 matching over 12 bases. V lost 6 bases, J lost 9 bases, and 9 bases stayed unmatched. The germline gives CDR1 MNHEY, CDR2 SMNVEV (reference sequence). This CDR3 spans 15 amino acids. The CDR3 DNA follows: TGTGCCAGCAGCCCCGGGACTAGCGGGTCAGTTGAGCAGTTCTTC. Protein sequence: CASSPGTSGSVEQFF.

The chain joins TRBV11-3 to TRBJ2-7, with 9 bases identical to TRBD1. The CDR3 totals 15 residues. With V trimmed by 5 bases and J by 6 bases, 11 bases remained unmatched. CDR1 and CDR2 (germline): SGHNT, YENEEA. CDR3 loop: CASSPTGQGTGEQYF. DNA of the CDR3: TGTGCCAGCAGCCCCACTGGACAGGGGACGGGCGAGCAGTACTTC. The variable domain in full, with the rest retrieved from reference TRBV11-3 and TRBJ2-7, is EAGVVQSPRYKIIEKKQPVAFWCNPISGHNTLYWYLQNLGQGPELLIRYENEEAVDDSQLPKDRFSAERLKGVDSTLKIQPAELGDSAVYLCASSPTGQGTGEQYFGPGTRLTVT.

The chain combines TRBV7-9 with TRBJ2-7; TRBD2 is a possible D gene (6 bases). The CDR3 length is 14 residues. Per germline, CDR1 SEHNR and CDR2 FQNEAQ (reference sequence). Trimming pared 2 bases from V and 7 bases from J, leaving 15 bases between. CDR3 loop: CASSLRELTGEQYF. CDR3 nucleotide sequence: TGTGCCAGCAGCTTACGGGAGCTCACAGGAGAGCAGTACTTC.

The V gene is TRBV28, the J gene TRBJ1-2; D is unclear. Germline V gene sequence: CDR1 MDHEN, CDR2 SYDVKM. This CDR3 spans 17 amino acids. V lost 5 bases and J 3 bases, leaving 22 bases between the germline ends. CDR3 nucleotides: TGTGCCAGCAGTCTCCCCCTAGTTCCGGGTGGGGACTATGGCTACACCTTC. Its translation: CASSLPLVPGGDYGYTF.